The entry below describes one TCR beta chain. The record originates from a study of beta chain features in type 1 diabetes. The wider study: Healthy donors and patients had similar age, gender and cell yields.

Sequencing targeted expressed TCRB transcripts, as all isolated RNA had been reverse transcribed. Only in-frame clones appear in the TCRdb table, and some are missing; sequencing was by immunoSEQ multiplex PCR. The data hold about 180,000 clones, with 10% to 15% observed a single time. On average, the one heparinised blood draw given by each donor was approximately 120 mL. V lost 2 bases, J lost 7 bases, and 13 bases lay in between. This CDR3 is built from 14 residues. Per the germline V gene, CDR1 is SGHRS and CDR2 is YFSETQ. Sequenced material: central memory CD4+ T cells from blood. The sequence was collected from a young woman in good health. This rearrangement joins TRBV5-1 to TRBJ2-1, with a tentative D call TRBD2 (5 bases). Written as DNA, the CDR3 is TGCGCCAGCAGCTTTCAGACTCGGACTAATGAGCAGTTCTTC. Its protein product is CASSFQTRTNEQFF.